The sample holds a few counts of the clone carrying this T cell receptor beta chain. The CDR3 totals 15 residues. Trimming at V came to 5 bases and at J to 5 bases, leaving 10 bases not matched to a gene. Germline V gene lookup returns CDR1 MDHEN and CDR2 SYDVKM. Each CDR3 protein is one row after TCRdb ran MiXCR on the RT-PCR reads. This sample carries some 9,800 distinct CDR3 sequences, about 6% of them seen once, and the ten largest clones take roughly a quarter. This entry belongs to a study of patients and donors after allogeneic stem cell transplantation. The receptor was derived from a human donor who was either an allogeneic HSCT recipient or a stem cell or donor lymphocyte infusion donor (not recorded which). It is not recorded whose cells these are; they may come from a transplant donor. The chain carries TRBV28 and TRBJ2-7; 9 bases map to TRBD2. Sample: blood, either unsorted or a sorted T cell fraction (not recorded which). The DNA of the CDR3 is TGTGCCAGCAGTCCACAGCGGGAGGTTCGGAACGAGCAGTACTTC. Residues: CASSPQREVRNEQYF. Combining the CDR3 with reference TRBV28 and TRBJ2-7 gives the whole variable domain DVKVTQSSRYLVKRTGEKVFLECVQDMDHENMFWYRQDPGLGLRLIYFSYDVKMKEKGDIPEGYSVSREKKERFSLILESASTNQTSMYLCASSPQREVRNEQYFGPGTRLTVT.